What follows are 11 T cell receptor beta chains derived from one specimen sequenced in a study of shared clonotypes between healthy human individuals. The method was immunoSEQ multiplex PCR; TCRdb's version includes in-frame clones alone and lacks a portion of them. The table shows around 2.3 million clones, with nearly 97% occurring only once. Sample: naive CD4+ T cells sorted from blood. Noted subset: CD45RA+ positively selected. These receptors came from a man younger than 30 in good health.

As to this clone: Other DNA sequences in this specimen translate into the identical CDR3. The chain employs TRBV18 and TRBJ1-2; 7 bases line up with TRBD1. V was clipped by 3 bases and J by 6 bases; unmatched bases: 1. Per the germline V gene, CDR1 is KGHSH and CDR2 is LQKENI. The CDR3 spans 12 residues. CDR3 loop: CASSPTGDGYTF. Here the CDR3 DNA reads TGTGCCAGCTCACCCACAGGGGATGGCTACACCTTC.

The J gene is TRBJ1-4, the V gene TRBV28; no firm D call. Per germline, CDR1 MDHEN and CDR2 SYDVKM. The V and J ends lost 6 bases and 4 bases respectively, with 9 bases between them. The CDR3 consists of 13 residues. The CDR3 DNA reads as TGTGCCAGCAGCGGCCAGATTAATGAAAAACTGTTTTTT. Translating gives CASSGQINEKLFF.

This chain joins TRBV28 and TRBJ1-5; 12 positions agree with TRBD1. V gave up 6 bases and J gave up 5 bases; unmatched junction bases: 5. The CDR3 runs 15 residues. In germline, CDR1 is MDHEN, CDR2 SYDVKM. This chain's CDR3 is CASSRRDRGHQPQHF. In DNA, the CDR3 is TGTGCCAGCAGCCGCCGGGACAGGGGGCATCAGCCCCAGCATTTT.

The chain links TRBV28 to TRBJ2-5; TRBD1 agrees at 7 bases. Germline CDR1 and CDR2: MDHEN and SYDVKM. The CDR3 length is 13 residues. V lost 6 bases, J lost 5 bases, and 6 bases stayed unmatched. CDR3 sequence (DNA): TGTGCCAGCAGCGACAGGGTATTTGAGACCCAGTACTTC. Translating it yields CASSDRVFETQYF.

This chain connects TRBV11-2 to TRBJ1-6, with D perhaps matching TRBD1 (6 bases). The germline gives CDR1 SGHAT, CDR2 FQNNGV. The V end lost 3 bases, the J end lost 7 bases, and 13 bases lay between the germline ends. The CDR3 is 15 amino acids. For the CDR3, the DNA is TGTGCCAGCAGCTTGGGCAGGGGTGGCAATTCACCCCTCCACTTT. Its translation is CASSLGRGGNSPLHF.

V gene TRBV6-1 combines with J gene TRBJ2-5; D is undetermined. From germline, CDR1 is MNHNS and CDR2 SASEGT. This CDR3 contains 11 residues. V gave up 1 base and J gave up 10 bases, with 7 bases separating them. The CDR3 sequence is CASSEGMIQYF. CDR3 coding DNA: TGTGCCAGCAGTGAAGGCATGATCCAGTACTTC.

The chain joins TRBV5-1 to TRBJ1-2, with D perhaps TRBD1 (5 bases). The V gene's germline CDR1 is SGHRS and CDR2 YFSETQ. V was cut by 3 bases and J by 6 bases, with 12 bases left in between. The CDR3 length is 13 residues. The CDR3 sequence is CASSSWTGDGYTF. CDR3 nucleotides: TGCGCCAGCAGCTCTTGGACGGGGGATGGCTACACCTTC.

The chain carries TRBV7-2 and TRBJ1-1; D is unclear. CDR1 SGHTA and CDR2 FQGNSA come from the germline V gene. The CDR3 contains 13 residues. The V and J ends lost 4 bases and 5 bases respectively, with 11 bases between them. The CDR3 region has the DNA TGTGCCAGCAGCTCCTGGCGTCGGACTGAAGCTTTCTTT. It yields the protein CASSSWRRTEAFF. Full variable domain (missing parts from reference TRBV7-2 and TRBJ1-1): GAGVSQSPSNKVTEKGKDVELRCDPISGHTALYWYRQSLGQGLEFLIYFQGNSAPDKSGLPSDRFSAERTGGSVSTLTIQRTQQEDSAVYLCASSSWRRTEAFFGQGTRLTVV.

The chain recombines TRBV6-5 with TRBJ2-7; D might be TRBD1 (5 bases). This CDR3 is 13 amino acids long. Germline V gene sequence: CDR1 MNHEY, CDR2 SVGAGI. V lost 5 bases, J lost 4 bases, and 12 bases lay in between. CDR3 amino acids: CASSKTRQYEQYF. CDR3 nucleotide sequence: TGTGCCAGCAGTAAAACCCGACAGTACGAGCAGTACTTC.

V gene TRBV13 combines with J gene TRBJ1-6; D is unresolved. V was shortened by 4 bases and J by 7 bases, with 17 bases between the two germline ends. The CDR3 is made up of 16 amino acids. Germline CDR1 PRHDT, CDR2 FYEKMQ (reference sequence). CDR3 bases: TGTGCCAGCAGCTATATAAGGACCTTTGGGAATTCACCCCTCCACTTT. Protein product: CASSYIRTFGNSPLHF. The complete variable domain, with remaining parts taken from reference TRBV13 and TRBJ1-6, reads AAGVIQSPRHLIKEKRETATLKCYPIPRHDTVYWYQQGPGQDPQFLISFYEKMQSDKGSIPDRFSAQQFSDYHSELNMSSLELGDSALYFCASSYIRTFGNSPLHFGNGTRLTVT.

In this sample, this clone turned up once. The CDR3 DNA reads as TGTGCCTGGAGACCCATCTCCGGGACAGGGAAAGGCGAGCAGTACTTC. This encodes CAWRPISGTGKGEQYF. The rearrangement uses TRBV30 and TRBJ2-7, with 9 bases identical to TRBD1. This CDR3 is built from 16 residues. Germline V gives CDR1 GTSNPN, CDR2 SVGIG (reference sequence). Trimming took 3 bases from V and 6 from J; bases not matched to a gene: 15.